Listed below are T cell receptor beta chains from one sample, sequenced in a study of technical replicates of blood from several donors. Only in-frame clones appear in the TCRdb table, and some are missing; sequencing was by immunoSEQ multiplex PCR. Of about 82,000 clones detected, 95% to 96% appear once; the ten largest clones hold approximately 0.4%. Sequencing was done on a sample of T cells isolated from PBMCs. Receptors were obtained from a human donor in good health. CDR3s include the opening cysteine and the closing phenylalanine or tryptophan. Each record gives: CDR3 length, V gene, J gene, D gene, clone size, CDR3 protein, CDR3 DNA. D genes are given only for firm matches. Size tells how often a clone was seen (once, few, many) or the class of an expanded clone, and some rows leave it out.

12	TRBV28	TRBJ1-5	-	few	CASNQGLQPQHF	TGTGCCAGCAATCAGGGGTTACAGCCCCAGCATTTT
16	TRBV4-1	TRBJ2-7	TRBD2	-	CASSQIHTSGSYEQYF	TGCGCCAGCAGCCAGATACATACTAGCGGGAGTTACGAGCAGTACTTC
16	TRBV18	TRBJ1-2	-	-	CASSEVAPSVNYGYTF	TGTGCCAGCTCAGAAGTAGCACCTTCTGTGAACTATGGCTACACCTTC
16	TRBV5-4	TRBJ2-1	TRBD2	-	CASSSLSGASYNEQFF	TGTGCCAGCAGTTCCCTAAGCGGGGCCTCCTACAATGAGCAGTTCTTC
14	TRBV5-1	TRBJ2-3	TRBD2	-	CASNKAGSTDTQYF	TGCGCCAGCAATAAAGCGGGGAGCACAGATACGCAGTATTTT
14	TRBV30	TRBJ1-1	TRBD1	-	CAWSNQPGQDEAFF	TGTGCCTGGAGTAATCAACCGGGACAGGACGAAGCTTTCTTT
13	TRBV29-1	TRBJ2-2	-	once	CSVARTSTGELFF	TGCAGCGTTGCCAGGACTTCGACCGGGGAGCTGTTTTTT
15	TRBV30	TRBJ2-2	-	-	CAWSVGGIPTGELFF	TGTGCCTGGAGTGTAGGCGGGATTCCAACCGGGGAGCTGTTTTTT
16	TRBV7-3	TRBJ2-7	-	-	CASSPRFGGVIYEQYF	TGTGCCAGCAGCCCCCGGTTCGGCGGAGTCATCTACGAGCAGTACTTC
13	TRBV30	TRBJ2-5	TRBD1	-	CASTGTGRETQYF	TGTGCCTCGACCGGGACAGGGAGGGAGACCCAGTACTTC
14	TRBV6-5	TRBJ2-5	-	-	CASSPSHTREAQYF	TGTGCCAGCAGTCCGTCACATACAAGAGAGGCCCAGTACTTC
11	TRBV30	TRBJ1-2	-	-	CAWSVGAGYTF	TGTGCCTGGAGTGTTGGGGCTGGCTACACCTTC
17	TRBV5-1	TRBJ2-3	TRBD2	-	CASSLGPGGEYTDTQYF	TGCGCCAGCAGCTTGGGGCCGGGGGGAGAGTACACAGATACGCAGTATTTT
17	TRBV21-1	TRBJ2-5	-	-	CASTSRPGQGSQETQYF	TGTGCCAGCACCTCCCGGCCGGGACAGGGGTCCCAAGAGACCCAGTACTTC
18	TRBV7-9	TRBJ2-1	TRBD2	-	CAVGLIKREGGSYNEQFF	TGTGCCGTAGGCCTTATCAAGCGGGAGGGCGGCTCCTACAATGAGCAGTTCTTC
13	TRBV18	TRBJ2-1	-	-	CASSPPLSGEQFF	TGTGCCAGCTCACCACCTCTCAGCGGTGAGCAGTTCTTC
13	TRBV30	TRBJ1-1	-	few	CAWSVLSNTEAFF	TGTGCCTGGAGTGTACTTTCCAACACTGAAGCTTTCTTT
18	TRBV25-1	TRBJ2-2	TRBD2	-	CASSVLPGLAGYTGELFF	TGTGCCAGCAGTGTTTTACCGGGACTAGCGGGATACACCGGGGAGCTGTTTTTT
17	TRBV25-1	TRBJ2-2	-	-	CASSDNSERGSTGELFF	TGTGCCAGCAGTGACAATTCGGAACGGGGAAGCACCGGGGAGCTGTTTTTT
13	TRBV29-1	TRBJ2-7	-	-	CSAGRGGSDEQYF	TGCAGCGCCGGACGCGGAGGAAGTGACGAGCAGTACTTC
16	TRBV4-1	TRBJ2-1	-	-	CASSQEKGDRYNEQFF	TGCGCCAGCAGCCAAGAAAAGGGGGACCGCTACAATGAGCAGTTCTTC
15	TRBV5-6	TRBJ2-1	-	-	CASRYDRISYNEQFF	TGTGCCAGCAGATACGACAGGATCTCCTACAATGAGCAGTTCTTC
13	TRBV6-5	TRBJ2-2	-	-	CASSSTRGGELFF	TGTGCCAGCAGTTCGACCAGAGGCGGGGAGCTGTTTTTT
11	TRBV5-1	TRBJ2-1	-	-	CASSFNNEQFF	TGCGCCAGCAGCTTCAACAATGAGCAGTTCTTC
14	TRBV4-3	TRBJ1-1	TRBD1	once	CASSQLGQGTEAFF	TGCGCCAGCAGCCAATTAGGACAGGGAACTGAAGCTTTCTTT
15	TRBV4-1	TRBJ2-3	TRBD2	-	CASSHNSGNRDTQYF	TGCGCCAGCAGCCATAATAGCGGGAACAGAGATACGCAGTATTTT
16	TRBV5-1	TRBJ2-6	-	-	CASSLEQGAGANVLTF	TGCGCCAGCAGCTTGGAACAAGGAGCAGGGGCCAACGTCCTGACTTTC
12	TRBV6-6	TRBJ2-7	-	-	CASIQISGEQYF	TGTGCCAGCATACAGATATCCGGCGAGCAGTACTTC
15	TRBV9	TRBJ2-5	TRBD1	-	CASSVWTGRKETQYF	TGTGCCAGCAGCGTCTGGACAGGGAGGAAAGAGACCCAGTACTTC
15	TRBV9	TRBJ1-4	-	-	CASSVASRVREKLFF	TGTGCCAGCAGCGTAGCTTCCCGGGTAAGGGAAAAACTGTTTTTT
13	TRBV19	TRBJ1-2	TRBD1	-	CASKIQGAHGYTF	TGTGCCAGTAAAATACAGGGGGCTCATGGCTACACCTTC